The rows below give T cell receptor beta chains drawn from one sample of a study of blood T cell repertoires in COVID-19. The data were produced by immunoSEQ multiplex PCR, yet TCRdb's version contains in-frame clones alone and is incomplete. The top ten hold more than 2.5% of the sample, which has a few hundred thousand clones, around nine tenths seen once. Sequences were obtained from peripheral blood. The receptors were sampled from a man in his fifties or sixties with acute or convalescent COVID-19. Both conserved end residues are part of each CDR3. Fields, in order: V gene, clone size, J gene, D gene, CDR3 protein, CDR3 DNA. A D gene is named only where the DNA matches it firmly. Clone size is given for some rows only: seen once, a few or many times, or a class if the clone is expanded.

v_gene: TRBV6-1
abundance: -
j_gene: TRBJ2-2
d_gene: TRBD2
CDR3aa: CASSGGGLAGVTGELFF
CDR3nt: TGTGCCAGCAGTGGAGGGGGACTAGCGGGGGTTACCGGGGAGCTGTTTTTT

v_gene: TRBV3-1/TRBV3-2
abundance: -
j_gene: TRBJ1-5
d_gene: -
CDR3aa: CASSQDRAGSQPQHF
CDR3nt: TGTGCCAGCAGCCAAGATAGGGCAGGGTCTCAGCCCCAGCATTTT

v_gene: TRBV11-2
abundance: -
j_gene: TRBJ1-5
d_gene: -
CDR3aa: CASSLASAGAHQPQHF
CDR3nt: TGTGCCAGCAGCTTAGCGTCGGCAGGGGCGCATCAGCCCCAGCATTTT

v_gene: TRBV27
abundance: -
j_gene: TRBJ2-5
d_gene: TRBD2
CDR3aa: CASSLGIAGGSETQYF
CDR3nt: TGTGCCAGCAGTTTGGGAATAGCGGGGGGGTCGGAGACCCAGTACTTC

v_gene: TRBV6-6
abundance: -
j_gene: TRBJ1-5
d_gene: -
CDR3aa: CASSYSSDVSQHF
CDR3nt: TGTGCCAGCAGTTACTCCAGCGACGTGTCCCAGCATTTT

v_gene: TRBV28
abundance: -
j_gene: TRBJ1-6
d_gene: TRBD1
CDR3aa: CASSLDRVNSPLHF
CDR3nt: TGTGCCAGCAGTTTAGACAGGGTTAATTCACCCCTCCACTTT

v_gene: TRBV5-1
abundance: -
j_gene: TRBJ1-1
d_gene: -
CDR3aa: CASSWGDTEAFF
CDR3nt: TGCGCCAGCAGCTGGGGGGACACTGAAGCTTTCTTT

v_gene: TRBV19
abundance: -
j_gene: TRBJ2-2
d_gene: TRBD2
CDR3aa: CASSIGSGGAGELFF
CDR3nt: TGTGCCAGTAGTATAGGTTCCGGGGGGGCCGGGGAGCTGTTTTTT

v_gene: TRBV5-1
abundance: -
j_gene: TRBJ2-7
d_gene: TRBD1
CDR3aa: CASSLGAGGNYEQYF
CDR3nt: TGCGCCAGCAGCTTGGGGGCAGGGGGCAACTACGAGCAGTACTTC

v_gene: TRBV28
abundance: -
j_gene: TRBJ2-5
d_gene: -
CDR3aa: CASSLGRNQETQYF
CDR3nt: TGTGCCAGCAGTCTTGGCAGGAACCAAGAGACCCAGTACTTC

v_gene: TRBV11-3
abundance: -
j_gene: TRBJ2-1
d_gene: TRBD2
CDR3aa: CASSHIVAGGRDNEQFF
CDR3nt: TGTGCCAGCAGCCATATCGTAGCGGGGGGCAGGGACAATGAGCAGTTCTTC

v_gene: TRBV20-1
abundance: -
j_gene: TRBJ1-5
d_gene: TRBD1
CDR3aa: CSASVVGQGRQPQHF
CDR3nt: TGCAGTGCTAGTGTCGTTGGACAGGGCCGCCAGCCCCAGCATTTT

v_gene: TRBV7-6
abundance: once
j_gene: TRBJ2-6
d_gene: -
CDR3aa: CASSLAGGVTGANVLTF
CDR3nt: TGTGCCAGCAGCTTAGCGGGGGGTGTAACTGGGGCCAACGTCCTGACTTTC

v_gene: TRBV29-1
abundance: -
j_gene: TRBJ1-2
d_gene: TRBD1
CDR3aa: CSVDDRLGTGARPNYGYTF
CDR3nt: TGCAGCGTTGACGACCGCCTGGGGACAGGGGCCCGCCCTAACTATGGCTACACCTTC

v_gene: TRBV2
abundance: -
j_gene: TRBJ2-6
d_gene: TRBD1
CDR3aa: CASSLGTGAYGANVLTF
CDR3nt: TGTGCCAGCAGTCTGGGGACAGGGGCATATGGGGCCAACGTCCTGACTTTC

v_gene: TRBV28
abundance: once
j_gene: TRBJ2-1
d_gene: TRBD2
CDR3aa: CASSLFSGGRLYNEQFF
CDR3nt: TGTGCCAGCAGTCTCTTTAGCGGGGGCCGCCTGTACAATGAGCAGTTCTTC

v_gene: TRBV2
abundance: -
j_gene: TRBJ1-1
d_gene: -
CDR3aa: CASSRFEVNTEAFF
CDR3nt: TGTGCCAGCAGCCGATTTGAGGTGAACACTGAAGCTTTCTTT

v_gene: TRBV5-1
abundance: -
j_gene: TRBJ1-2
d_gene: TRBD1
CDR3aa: CASSLGVTGGGYGYTF
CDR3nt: TGCGCCAGCAGCTTGGGGGTCACAGGGGGCGGATATGGCTACACCTTC

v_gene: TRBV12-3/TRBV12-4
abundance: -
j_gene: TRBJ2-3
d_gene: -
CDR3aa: CASSISRDTQYF
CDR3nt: TGTGCCAGCAGTATCTCTAGAGATACGCAGTATTTT

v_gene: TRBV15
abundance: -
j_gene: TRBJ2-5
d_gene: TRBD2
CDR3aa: CATSDPGGTQETQYF
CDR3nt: TGTGCCACCAGCGACCCCGGGGGGACGCAAGAGACCCAGTACTTC

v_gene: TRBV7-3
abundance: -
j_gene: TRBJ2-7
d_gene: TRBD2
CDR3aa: CASSLSGTSFLYEQYF
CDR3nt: TGTGCCAGCAGCTTATCCGGGACTAGCTTTCTCTACGAGCAGTACTTC

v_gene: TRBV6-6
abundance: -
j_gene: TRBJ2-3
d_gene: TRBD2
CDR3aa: CASSYSGTSAQDTQYF
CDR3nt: TGTGCCAGCAGTTACTCCGGGACTAGCGCCCAAGATACGCAGTATTTT

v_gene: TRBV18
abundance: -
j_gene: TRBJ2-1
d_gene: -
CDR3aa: CASSPGKGVLFF
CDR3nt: TGTGCCAGCTCACCCGGTAAGGGGGTTTTGTTCTTC

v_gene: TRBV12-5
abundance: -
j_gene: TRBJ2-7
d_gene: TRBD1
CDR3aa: CASGLVLRAGGGRRVEQYF
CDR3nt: TGTGCTAGTGGTTTGGTACTGCGGGCAGGGGGCGGACGTAGGGTCGAGCAGTACTTC

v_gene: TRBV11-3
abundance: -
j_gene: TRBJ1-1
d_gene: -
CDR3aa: CASSSYGSAGVFF
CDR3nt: TGTGCCAGCAGCTCCTACGGGTCGGCGGGGGTTTTCTTT

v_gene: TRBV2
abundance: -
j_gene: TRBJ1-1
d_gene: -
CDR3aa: CASTEDSLMNTEAFF
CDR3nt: TGTGCCAGCACGGAGGATTCACTCATGAACACTGAAGCTTTCTTT

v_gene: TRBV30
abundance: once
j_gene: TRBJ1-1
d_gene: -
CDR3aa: CAWSGDGLGQEAFF
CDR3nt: TGTGCCTGGAGTGGAGACGGGTTGGGGCAGGAAGCTTTCTTT

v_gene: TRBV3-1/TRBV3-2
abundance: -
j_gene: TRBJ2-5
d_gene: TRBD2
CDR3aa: CASSLRLAGTKETQYF
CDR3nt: TGTGCCAGCAGCTTAAGACTAGCGGGGACAAAAGAGACCCAGTACTTC

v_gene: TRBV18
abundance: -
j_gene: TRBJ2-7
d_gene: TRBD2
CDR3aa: CASSPPASGGKQYF
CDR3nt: TGTGCCAGCTCACCACCTGCTAGCGGGGGAAAGCAGTACTTC

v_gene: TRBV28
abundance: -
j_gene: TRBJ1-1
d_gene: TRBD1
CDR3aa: CASSLGGTGINPEAFF
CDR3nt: TGTGCCAGCAGTTTAGGGGGGACAGGGATAAACCCTGAAGCTTTCTTT

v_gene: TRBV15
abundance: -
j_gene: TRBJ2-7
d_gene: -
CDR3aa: CATSRDYGTPYEQYF
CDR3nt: TGTGCCACCAGCAGAGATTACGGGACACCCTACGAGCAGTACTTC

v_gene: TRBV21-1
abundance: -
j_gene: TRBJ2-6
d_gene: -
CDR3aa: CASSKGQTGANVLTF
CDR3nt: TGTGCCAGCAGCAAAGGACAGACGGGGGCCAACGTCCTGACTTTC

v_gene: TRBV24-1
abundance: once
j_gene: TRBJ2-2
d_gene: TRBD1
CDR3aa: CATRGTGLTGELFF
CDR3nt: TGTGCCACCAGGGGGACAGGGTTGACCGGGGAGCTGTTTTTT

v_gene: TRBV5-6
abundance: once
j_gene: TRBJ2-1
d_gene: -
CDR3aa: CASSFQGNRRNEQFF
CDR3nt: TGTGCCAGCAGCTTCCAGGGGAATCGCCGGAATGAGCAGTTCTTC

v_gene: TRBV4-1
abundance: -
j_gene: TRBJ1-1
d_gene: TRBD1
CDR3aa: CASSQTQGLEDTEAFF
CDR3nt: TGCGCCAGCAGCCAAACACAGGGGTTAGAGGACACTGAAGCTTTCTTT

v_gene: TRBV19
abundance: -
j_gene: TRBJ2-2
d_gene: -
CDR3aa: CASWTPNTGELFF
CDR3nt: TGTGCCAGTTGGACACCGAACACCGGGGAGCTGTTTTTT

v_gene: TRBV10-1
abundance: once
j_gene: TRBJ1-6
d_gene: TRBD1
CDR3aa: CATGQGANSPLHF
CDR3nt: TGCGCCACCGGACAGGGGGCTAATTCACCCCTCCACTTT

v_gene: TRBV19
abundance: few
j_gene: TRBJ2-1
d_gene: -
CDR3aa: CASSIRVDLLSSYNEQFF
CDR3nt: TGTGCCAGTAGTATCCGGGTTGACCTCCTGAGCTCCTACAATGAGCAGTTCTTC

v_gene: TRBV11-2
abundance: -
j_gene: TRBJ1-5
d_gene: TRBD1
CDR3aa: CASSSRTGGRNQPQHF
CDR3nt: TGTGCCAGCAGCTCCCGGACAGGGGGCCGAAATCAGCCCCAGCATTTT

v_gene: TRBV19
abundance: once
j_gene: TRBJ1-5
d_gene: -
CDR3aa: CASSNGHRDQPQHF
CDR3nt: TGTGCCAGTAGTAATGGACACAGAGATCAGCCCCAGCATTTT

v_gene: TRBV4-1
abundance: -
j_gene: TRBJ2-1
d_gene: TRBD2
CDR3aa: CASSQLPGLAGDEQFF
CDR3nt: TGCGCCAGCAGCCAACTTCCGGGACTAGCGGGGGATGAGCAGTTCTTC